The source of this T cell receptor (beta chain) is a study of CD4 T cells in relation to SARS-CoV-2 and coronaviruses (dated by TCRdb to the early 2020s). The study in broad terms: Across all 12 patients in the full convalescent cohort, ages ranged from roughly 20 to 75 years, with a median of 38. The roughly 12 convalescent patients included 8 males and 4 females; two subjects were Hispanic. Patient-derived lymphoblastoid cell lines were used to map the HLA restriction of shared crossreactive spike epitopes. At the level of individual TCR clonotypes, the study evaluated whether memory CD4+ T cells crossreact between the spike proteins of SARS-CoV-2 and those of common cold coronaviruses. The Adaptive Biotechnologies TCR-sequencing kit was used for samples from a few pre-COVID donors and for the naive versus memory experiments, whereas the other data were Illumina-based. A different, Illumina-based TCR-beta assay was used to sequence expansion assays from other donors in the study. Beyond this particular receptor, the publication reports: No donor contributed both pre-pandemic and post-infection samples, which limited tracing the source of pre-existing responses. Small numbers of patients and of tested TCRs limited the study. Memory CD4+ clonotypes crossrecognizing SARS-CoV-2 and at least one common cold coronavirus spike were found in 60% to 70% of donors. Crossreactive clones showed significantly weaker SARS-CoV-2-driven expansion than monoreactive clones, consistent with antigenic imprinting. Naive versus memory sequencing indicated the assay detects memory recall responses rather than primary responses primed during culture. Since the crossreactivity analysis centred on spike protein, crossreactivity against other viral proteins was not assessed.

Concerning this clone: Its specific antigen is unknown. Per-base quality was not reported, and no clone a single base away is much larger than it.

The CDR1 and CDR2 encoded by the germline V gene (reference sequence) are DFQATT and SNEGSKA. The cysteine opens and the phenylalanine closes a CDR3 of 14 amino acids. The retained sequence is limited to the CDR3, 42 bases, with the frame set at the first base. V and J lose 3 bases and 2 bases, and a span of 11 bases separates them. To separate naive from memory CD4+ T cells, cryopreserved PBMCs first underwent CD4 enrichment and then EasySep naive CD4+ T cell enrichment. PBMCs were isolated from leukapheresis product or whole blood by Ficoll-Paque PLUS gradient centrifugation. The PBMCs went either fresh into the expansion assay or into cryopreservation at -140 degrees C. The QIAamp Micro DNA Kit was used to extract genomic DNA from the CD4+ T cells. Deep-resolution immunoSEQ TCR-beta sequencing was performed on DNA from uncultured naive and memory CD4+ T cells. In the original analysis: Preprocessing removed nonproductive sequences and CDR3s not starting with C, not ending with F or W, or shorter than 7 amino acids. Cultured and uncultured naive and memory CD4+ repertoires were searched for CDR3s previously identified as spike- and CEF-reactive. Pairwise Levenshtein distance, computed with the stringdist R package after three terminal residues were trimmed from each end, was used as the measure of CDR3 homology. Drawn from immuneACCESS, this table holds only the in-frame rearrangements with V and J called that TCRdb kept. Clones are partly lost; checked studies trace under half to an unresolved V gene and leave the rest unexplained. V and J calls plus clone size are reproduced from that table; the DNA served to infer D and trimming. This sample comprises 35,000 to 40,000 clones, 88% of them detected only once. The ten largest clones capture roughly a tenth of the sample.

The clonotype comes from an adult with COVID-19. The source material was memory CD4+ T cells from PBMCs. In the paper's terms, the cell subset or site label means: memory (non-naive) CD4+ T cells. Recombination linked TRBV20-1 to TRBJ1-5; TRBD1 is perhaps the D gene, given 6 matching bases. The CDR3 loop reads CSASLRGGNQPQHF. DNA sequence: TGCAGTGCTAGTCTCAGGGGCGGCAATCAGCCCCAGCATTTT.